This T cell receptor (beta chain) was sequenced during a study of blood T cell repertoires in COVID-19. Study overall: Sources were T cells, B-cell-depleted T cells, or PBMCs; the material itself was cDNA or gDNA.

Recruits, aged about 18 to 89 years, lived in roughly 22 US areas. Recovered status in Cohort 3 required two negative PCRs, clearance, or symptom resolution. This CDR3 region has 17 residues. Trimming took 3 bases from V and 2 from J, leaving 17 bases between them. Germline V gene lookup returns CDR1 SGHNT and CDR2 YENEEA. Methods used by the authors: Estimates of nucleated cell counts were drawn from the amplification of reference gene primers. Clones were sequenced by immunoSEQ multiplex PCR, and TCRdb holds only the in-frame ones, with some missing. For V, J and clone size, that table is used; D and trimming come from the DNA. The sample includes roughly 41,000 clones, around 87% of them seen just once.

The chain recombines TRBV11-3 with TRBJ2-4; TRBD2 might be the D (6 bases). The sequencing input was PBMCs or T cells enriched from blood (not recorded which). This sequence was found in a woman in her fifties or sixties who had recovered from COVID-19. CDR3 sequence: CASSFIFAGPSKNIQYF. As DNA, the CDR3 is TGTGCCAGCAGCTTTATTTTTGCGGGACCCTCCAAAAACATTCAGTACTTC. The whole variable domain, remainder taken from reference TRBV11-3 and TRBJ2-4, is EAGVVQSPRYKIIEKKQPVAFWCNPISGHNTLYWYLQNLGQGPELLIRYENEEAVDDSQLPKDRFSAERLKGVDSTLKIQPAELGDSAVYLCASSFIFAGPSKNIQYFGAGTRLSVL.